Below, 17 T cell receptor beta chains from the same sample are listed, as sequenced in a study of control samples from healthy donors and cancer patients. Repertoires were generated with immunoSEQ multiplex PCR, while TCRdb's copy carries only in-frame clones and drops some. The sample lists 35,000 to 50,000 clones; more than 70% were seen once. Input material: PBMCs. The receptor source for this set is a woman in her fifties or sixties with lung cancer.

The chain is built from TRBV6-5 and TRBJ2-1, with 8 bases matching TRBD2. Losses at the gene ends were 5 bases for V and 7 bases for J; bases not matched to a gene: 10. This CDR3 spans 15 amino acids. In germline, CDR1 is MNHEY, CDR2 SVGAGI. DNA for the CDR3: TGTGCCAGCAGTATAGCGGGAACCTACAGTAATGAGCAGTTCTTC. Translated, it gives CASSIAGTYSNEQFF.

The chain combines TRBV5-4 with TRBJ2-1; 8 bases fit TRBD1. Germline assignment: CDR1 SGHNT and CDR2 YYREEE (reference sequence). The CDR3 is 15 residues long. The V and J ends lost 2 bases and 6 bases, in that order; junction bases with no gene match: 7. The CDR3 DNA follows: TGTGCCAGCAGCTTAAGACAGGGGTCCATCAATGAGCAGTTCTTC. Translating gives CASSLRQGSINEQFF. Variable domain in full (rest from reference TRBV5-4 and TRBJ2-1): ETGVTQSPTHLIKTRGQQVTLRCSSQSGHNTVSWYQQALGQGPQFIFQYYREEENGRGNFPPRFSGLQFPNYSSELNVNALELDDSALYLCASSLRQGSINEQFFGPGTRLTVL.

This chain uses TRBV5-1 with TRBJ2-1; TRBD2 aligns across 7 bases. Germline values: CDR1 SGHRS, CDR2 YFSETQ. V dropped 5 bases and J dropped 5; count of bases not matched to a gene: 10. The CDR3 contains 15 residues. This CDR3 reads CASRDPRTRNNEQFF. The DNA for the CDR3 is TGCGCCAGCAGGGATCCAAGGACTAGGAACAATGAGCAGTTCTTC.

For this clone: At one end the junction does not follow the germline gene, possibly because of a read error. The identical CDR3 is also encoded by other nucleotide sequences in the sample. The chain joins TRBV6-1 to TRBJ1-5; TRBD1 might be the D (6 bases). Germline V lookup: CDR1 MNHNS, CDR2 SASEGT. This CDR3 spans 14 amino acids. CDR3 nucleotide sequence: TGTGCCAGCAGCGAAGGGGGGGGGCATCAGCCCCAGCATTTT. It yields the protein CASSEGGGHQPQHF.

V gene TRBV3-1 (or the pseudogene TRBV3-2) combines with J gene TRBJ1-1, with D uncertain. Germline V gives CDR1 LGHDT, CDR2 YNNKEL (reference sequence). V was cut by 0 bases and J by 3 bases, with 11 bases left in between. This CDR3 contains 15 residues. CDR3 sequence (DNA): TGTGCCAGCAGCCAAGAATTCGCGCAGCACACTGAAGCTTTCTTT. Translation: CASSQEFAQHTEAFF.

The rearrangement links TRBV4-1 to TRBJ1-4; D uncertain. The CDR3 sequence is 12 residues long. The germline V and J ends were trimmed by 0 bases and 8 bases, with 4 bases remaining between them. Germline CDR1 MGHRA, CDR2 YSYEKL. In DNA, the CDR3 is TGCGCCAGCAGCCAAGATTCCGAAAAACTGTTTTTT. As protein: CASSQDSEKLFF.

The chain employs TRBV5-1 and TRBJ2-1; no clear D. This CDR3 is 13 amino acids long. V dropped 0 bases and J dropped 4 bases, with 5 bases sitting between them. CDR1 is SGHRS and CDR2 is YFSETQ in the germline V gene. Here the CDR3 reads CASSLDGYNEQFF. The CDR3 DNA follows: TGCGCCAGCAGCTTGGACGGGTACAATGAGCAGTTCTTC.

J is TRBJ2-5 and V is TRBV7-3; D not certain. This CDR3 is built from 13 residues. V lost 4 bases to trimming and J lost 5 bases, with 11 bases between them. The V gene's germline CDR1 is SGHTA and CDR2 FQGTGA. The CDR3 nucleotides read TGTGCCAGCAGCTCAAACCAGTATGAGACCCAGTACTTC. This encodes CASSSNQYETQYF. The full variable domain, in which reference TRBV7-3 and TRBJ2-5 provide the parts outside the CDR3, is GAGVSQTPSNKVTEKGKYVELRCDPISGHTALYWYRQSLGQGPEFLIYFQGTGAADDSGLPNDRFFAVRPEGSVSTLKIQRTERGDSAVYLCASSSNQYETQYFGPGTRLLVL.

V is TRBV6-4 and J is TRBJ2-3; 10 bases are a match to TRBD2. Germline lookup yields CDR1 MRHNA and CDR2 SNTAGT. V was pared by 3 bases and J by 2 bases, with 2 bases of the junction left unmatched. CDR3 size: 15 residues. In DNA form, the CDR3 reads TGTGCCAGCAGTGAACTAGCGGGGCACACAGATACGCAGTATTTT. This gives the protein CASSELAGHTDTQYF.

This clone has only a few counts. The CDR3 DNA reads TGTGCCAGCAGCCTTCACACCGTGAACACTGAAGCTTTCTTT. Its protein product is CASSLHTVNTEAFF. The chain is built from TRBV6-5 and TRBJ1-1; no firm D call. The V gene's germline CDR1 is MNHEY and CDR2 SVGAGI. The CDR3 runs 14 residues. Trimming cost V 6 bases and J 0 bases, with 11 bases left between them.

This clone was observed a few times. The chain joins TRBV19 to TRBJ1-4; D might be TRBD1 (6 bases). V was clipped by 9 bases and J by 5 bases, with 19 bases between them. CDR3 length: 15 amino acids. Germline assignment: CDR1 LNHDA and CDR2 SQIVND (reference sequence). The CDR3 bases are TGTGCCAGCACACCGAGGCAGGGGAAAAATGAAAAACTGTTTTTT. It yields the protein CASTPRQGKNEKLFF.

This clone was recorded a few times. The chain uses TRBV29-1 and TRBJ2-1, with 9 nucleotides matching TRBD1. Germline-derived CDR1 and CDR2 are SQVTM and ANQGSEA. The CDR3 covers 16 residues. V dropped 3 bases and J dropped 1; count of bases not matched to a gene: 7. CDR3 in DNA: TGCAGCGTTGAGAACCCCGGGACAGGGTCCTACAATGAGCAGTTCTTC. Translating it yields CSVENPGTGSYNEQFF.

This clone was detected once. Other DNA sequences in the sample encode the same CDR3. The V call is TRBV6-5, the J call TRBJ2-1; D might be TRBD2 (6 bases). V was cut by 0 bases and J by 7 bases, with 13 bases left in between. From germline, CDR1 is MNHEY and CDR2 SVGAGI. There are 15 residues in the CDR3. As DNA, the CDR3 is TGTGCCAGCAGTTACTCGACGCTAGCGTCAAATGAGCAGTTCTTC. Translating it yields CASSYSTLASNEQFF.

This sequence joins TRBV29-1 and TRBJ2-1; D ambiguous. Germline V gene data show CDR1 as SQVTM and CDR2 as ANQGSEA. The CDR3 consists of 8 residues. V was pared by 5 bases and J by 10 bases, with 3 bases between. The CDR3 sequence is CSVPEQFF. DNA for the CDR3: TGCAGCGTTCCGGAGCAGTTCTTC.

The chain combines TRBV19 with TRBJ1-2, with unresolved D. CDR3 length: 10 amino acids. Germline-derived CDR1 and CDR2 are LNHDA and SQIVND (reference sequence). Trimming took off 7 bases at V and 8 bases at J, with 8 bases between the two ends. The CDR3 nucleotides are TGTGCCAGTAATACGGAAGGCTACACCTTC. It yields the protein CASNTEGYTF.

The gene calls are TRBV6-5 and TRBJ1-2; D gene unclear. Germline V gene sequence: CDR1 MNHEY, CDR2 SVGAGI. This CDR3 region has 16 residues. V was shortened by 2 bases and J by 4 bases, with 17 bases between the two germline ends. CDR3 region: CASSYGQRGVGYGYTF. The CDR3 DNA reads TGTGCCAGCAGTTACGGTCAACGGGGAGTTGGCTATGGCTACACCTTC.

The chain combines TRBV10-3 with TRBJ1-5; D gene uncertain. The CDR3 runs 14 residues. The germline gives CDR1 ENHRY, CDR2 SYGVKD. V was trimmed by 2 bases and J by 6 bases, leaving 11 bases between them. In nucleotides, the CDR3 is TGTGCCATCAGTGAGCGGGGTGGCACTCAGCCCCAGCATTTT. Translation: CAISERGGTQPQHF.